Below, 21 T cell receptor beta chains from the same sample are listed, as sequenced in a study of human T cells and chemical hapten exposure. TCRdb processed the RACE reads anew with MiXCR; each CDR3 protein has one entry. Counted here are about 82,000 distinct CDR3 sequences, 8.5% to 12% occurring once; the ten biggest clones make up 5%. Specified time point: patch test 2, 6 weeks after DPC sensitization. Stated treatment: therapeutic diphenylcyclopropenone sensitization with weekly scalp DPC. The sample here was whole blood, taken in connection with sensitization to the hapten diphenylcyclopropenone (DPC). The origin of the receptors is a woman between 50 and 59 years old with alopecia areata. Some clones in this sample may be carry-over from other donors' samples.

The DNA for the CDR3 is TGTGCCAGCAGTTACGGAGGACAGGGGGCGAGTCAGCCCCAGCATTTT. Protein sequence: CASSYGGQGASQPQHF. The chain is built from TRBV12-3 or TRBV12-4 and TRBJ1-5, with 11 bases identical to TRBD1. V was pared by 4 bases and J by 6 bases, with 8 bases of the junction left unmatched. This CDR3 is built from 16 residues.

This clonotype showed up many times. The chain carries TRBV18 and TRBJ2-5; 10 positions match TRBD1. Looked up from germline, CDR1 is KGHSH and CDR2 is LQKENI. V lost 2 bases to trimming and J lost 3 bases; unmatched junction nucleotides: 0. This CDR3 spans 14 amino acids. The CDR3 loop reads CASSPGQGEETQYF. The CDR3, as DNA: TGTGCCAGCTCACCAGGACAGGGGGAAGAGACCCAGTACTTC. The full variable domain, rest sourced from reference TRBV18 and TRBJ2-5, is NAGVMQNPRHLVRRRGQEARLRCSPMKGHSHVYWYRQLPEEGLKFMVYLQKENIIDESGMPKERFSAEFPKEGPSILRIQQVVRGDSAAYFCASSPGQGEETQYFGPGTRLLVL.

A few counts support this clonotype. The rearrangement links TRBV2 to TRBJ1-1; D possibly corresponds to TRBD1 (5 bases). The CDR3 has 14 residues. V was trimmed by 5 bases and J by 4 bases, leaving 14 bases between them. CDR1 SNHLY and CDR2 FYNNEI come from the germline V gene. The CDR3, as DNA: TGTGCCAGCAGTAGACAGTTTGTGTTCACTGAAGCTTTCTTT. This encodes CASSRQFVFTEAFF.

This clonotype showed up just a few times. CDR3 in amino acids: CSVGSAGSTYEQYF. In DNA, the CDR3 is TGCAGCGTTGGTAGCGCGGGAAGCACCTACGAGCAGTACTTC. The gene calls are TRBV29-1 and TRBJ2-7; D is possibly TRBD2 (6 bases). Germline CDR1 and CDR2: SQVTM and ANQGSEA. V was cut by 4 bases and J by 2 bases, with 15 bases left in between. This CDR3 spans 14 amino acids.

Many counts were recorded for this clonotype. V gene TRBV18 combines with J gene TRBJ1-5, with D uncertain. CDR3 length: 15 residues. V gave up 6 bases and J gave up 1 base, with 13 bases separating them. Germline CDR1 is KGHSH and CDR2 is LQKENI. CDR3 in amino acids: CASSPAGGSNQPQHF. CDR3 sequence (DNA): TGTGCCAGCTCCCCGGCCGGAGGAAGCAATCAGCCCCAGCATTTT.

The V gene is TRBV6-2 or TRBV6-3, the J gene TRBJ2-2, with D perhaps TRBD1 (5 bases). The CDR3 extends over 13 amino acids. V lost 6 bases, J lost 6 bases, and 11 bases lay in between. The germline V gene has CDR1 MNHEY and CDR2 SVGEGT. The CDR3 nucleotides are TGTGCCAGCAGCCCGCAGGGTCCCGGGGAGCTGTTTTTT. Its protein is CASSPQGPGELFF.

This clonotype was found many times. This sequence joins TRBV28 and TRBJ1-5; 11 positions match TRBD1. This CDR3 comprises 15 residues. Unmatched junction bases numbered 10, after V lost 8 bases and J lost 7 bases. The germline V gene encodes CDR1 MDHEN and CDR2 SYDVKM. The CDR3 DNA sequence: TGTGCCAGCGGGAGGACAGGGGGCGCCGGGCAGCCCCAGCATTTT. Amino acids: CASGRTGGAGQPQHF.

This clonotype was counted between two and nine times. V usage is TRBV12-3 or TRBV12-4 and J usage is TRBJ2-2, with 10 bases that match TRBD2. V dropped 6 bases and J dropped 3; count of bases not matched to a gene: 1. The CDR3 totals 14 residues. CDR3 region: CASRTSGYTGELFF. CDR3 coding DNA: TGTGCCAGCAGGACTAGCGGGTACACCGGGGAGCTGTTTTTT.

This clonotype turned up a few times. V and J are TRBV5-4 and TRBJ2-2; D is undetermined. Germline assignment: CDR1 SGHNT and CDR2 YYREEE (reference sequence). V was shortened by 0 bases and J by 8 bases, with 8 bases between the two germline ends. CDR3 length: 13 amino acids. The chain's CDR3 is CASSLVPTGELFF. In DNA, the CDR3 is TGTGCCAGCAGCTTGGTCCCTACTGGGGAGCTGTTTTTT.

This chain uses TRBV19 with TRBJ2-1; 9 positions agree with TRBD2. This CDR3 is built from 20 residues. The V gene's germline CDR1 is LNHDA and CDR2 SQIVND (reference sequence). J gave up 7 bases and V 5 bases, and 24 bases lay outside the gene matches. The CDR3 DNA follows: TGTGCCAGTAGTCCGGCCATAGCGGGGGAGGGCCTCCGTACACAGAATGAGCAGTTCTTC. It codes for CASSPAIAGEGLRTQNEQFF.

The J gene is TRBJ2-1, the V gene TRBV29-1; TRBD2 agrees at 9 bases. Trimming at V came to 3 bases and at J to 6 bases, leaving 6 bases not matched to a gene. This CDR3 spans 14 amino acids. Looked up from germline, CDR1 is SQVTM and CDR2 is ANQGSEA. CDR3 nucleotides: TGCAGCGTTGATTCTAGCGGGATGGTCAATGAGCAGTTCTTC. It is translated as CSVDSSGMVNEQFF.

At least ten counts were recorded for this clonotype. This chain connects TRBV2 to TRBJ2-4, with 7 bases lining up with TRBD2. J was trimmed by 0 bases and V by 5 bases; bases with no gene match: 7. The V gene's germline CDR1 is SNHLY and CDR2 FYNNEI. This CDR3 contains 16 residues. The CDR3: CASSKQSGIAKNIQYF. The DNA for the CDR3 is TGTGCCAGCAGTAAACAGAGCGGGATAGCCAAAAACATTCAGTACTTC.

This clonotype was seen many times. The chain links TRBV4-2 to TRBJ1-6; no definite D call. The CDR3 extends over 15 amino acids. With 0 bases removed from V and 6 bases from J, the gap between germline ends came to 9 bases. Germline loops: CDR1 LGHNA, CDR2 YNFKEQ. CDR3 loop: CASSQEGLSNSPLHF. The CDR3 nucleotides are TGTGCCAGCAGCCAAGAAGGGTTGTCTAATTCACCCCTCCACTTT.

The sample holds a few counts of this clonotype. The chain combines TRBV11-2 with TRBJ1-1; TRBD1 might be the D (5 bases). CDR1 is SGHAT and CDR2 is FQNNGV in the germline V gene. V was shortened by 1 base and J by 1 base, with 7 bases between the two germline ends. This CDR3 region has 14 residues. CDR3 loop: CASSLAGRNTEAFF. The CDR3 bases are TGTGCCAGCAGCTTAGCGGGACGGAACACTGAAGCTTTCTTT.

This clonotype was seen only a few times. The J gene is TRBJ2-7, the V gene TRBV12-3 or TRBV12-4; 11 bases map to TRBD2. CDR3 length: 15 amino acids. V dropped 5 bases and J dropped 2; count of bases not matched to a gene: 5. CDR3 nucleotide sequence: TGTGCCAGCAGTCAGGGGACTAGCGGAGCCTACGAGCAGTACTTC. It is translated as CASSQGTSGAYEQYF.

In its sample, this clonotype was seen a few times. J is TRBJ2-7 and V is TRBV7-2; 9 bases are a match to TRBD1. The trim removed 5 bases at V and 6 bases at J, leaving 11 bases unmatched. The CDR3 extends over 15 amino acids. Per germline, CDR1 SGHTA and CDR2 FQGNSA. This CDR3 is CASSLPGTGSGEQYF. CDR3 DNA: TGTGCCAGCAGCCTACCCGGGACAGGGTCTGGCGAGCAGTACTTC. The variable domain in full, with the rest retrieved from reference TRBV7-2 and TRBJ2-7, is GAGVSQSPSNKVTEKGKDVELRCDPISGHTALYWYRQSLGQGLEFLIYFQGNSAPDKSGLPSDRFSAERTGGSVSTLTIQRTQQEDSAVYLCASSLPGTGSGEQYFGPGTRLTVT.

The rearrangement joins TRBV30 to TRBJ1-6, with D unresolved. Trimming removed 4 bases at V and 1 base at J, with 5 bases between. The CDR3 has 13 residues. Germline V gene sequence: CDR1 GTSNPN, CDR2 SVGIG (reference sequence). As DNA, the CDR3 is TGTGCCTGGACTACGTCCTATAATTCACCCCTCCACTTT. Its protein is CAWTTSYNSPLHF.

The sample holds many counts of this clonotype. The gene calls are TRBV20-1 and TRBJ2-3, with unresolved D. CDR1 is DFQATT and CDR2 is SNEGSKA in the germline V gene (reference sequence). The V gene lost 6 bases and the J gene lost 2 bases, with 12 bases spanning the gap. The CDR3 is 13 amino acids. The CDR3 nucleotides read TGCAGTGCCCGTCCGGTACTCACAGATACGCAGTATTTT. Translation gives CSARPVLTDTQYF.

There are many counts of this clonotype. The chain uses TRBV28 and TRBJ2-7, with TRBD2 matching over 8 bases. CDR3 size: 14 residues. Germline loops: CDR1 MDHEN, CDR2 SYDVKM. Trimming cost V 4 bases and J 0 bases; bases outside gene matches: 2. As DNA, the CDR3 is TGTGCCAGCAGTTCGGGGGGGCTCTCCTACGAGCAGTACTTC. Its protein is CASSSGGLSYEQYF.

This clonotype was observed at least ten times. This chain uses TRBV18 with TRBJ2-7; D unresolved. Trimming stripped 4 bases from V and 5 bases from J, with 15 bases between. There are 14 residues in the CDR3. The germline CDR1 and CDR2 sequences are KGHSH and LQKENI. The CDR3 protein is CASSLRRSQDEQYF. CDR3 sequence (DNA): TGTGCCAGCTCACTTCGGCGGAGCCAGGACGAGCAGTACTTC. The full variable domain, its missing parts supplied by reference TRBV18 and TRBJ2-7, is NAGVMQNPRHLVRRRGQEARLRCSPMKGHSHVYWYRQLPEEGLKFMVYLQKENIIDESGMPKERFSAEFPKEGPSILRIQQVVRGDSAAYFCASSLRRSQDEQYFGPGTRLTVT.

This clonotype was seen more than once but under ten times. This chain joins TRBV6-6 and TRBJ1-1; D not resolved. This CDR3 is built from 11 residues. Trimming stripped 2 bases from V and 7 bases from J, with 5 bases between. The V gene's germline CDR1 is MNHNY and CDR2 SVGAGI (reference sequence). The CDR3 here is CASSYAGEAFF. In DNA form, the CDR3 reads TGTGCCAGCAGTTACGCGGGTGAAGCTTTCTTT.